Below, 19 T cell receptor beta chains from the same sample are listed, as sequenced in a study of CD8+ T cells in alopecia areata. Sorting of pooled cutaneous lymph node cells was based on CD4, CD8alpha, NKG2D, NKG2ACE and other markers. Investigators isolated RNA and reverse transcribed it into cDNA to act as the sequencing template. Measured with immunoSEQ multiplex PCR; TCRdb has only the in-frame clones, and not every one. In total the sample includes more than 250,000 clones, none of them seen once. Sequenced: CD4+ T cells sorted from a lymph node. The receptors originated from a C3H/HeJ mouse with alopecia areata. For the strain, the MHC haplotype given is H2-k.

This clone was seen more than once but under ten times. The germline and genes are mouse ones. The read ends 3 residues early relative to the CDR3; the germline J gene fills the gap. Other DNA sequences in the sample encode the same CDR3. The J gene is TRBJ1-6, the V gene TRBV5; D is undetermined. TRBJ1-6 has ORF status, its function being uncertain. V lost 4 bases to trimming and J lost 0 bases, with 4 bases between them. CDR1 is LGHNA and CDR2 is YNLKQL in the germline V gene (reference sequence). The CDR3 has 14 residues. The DNA read from the CDR3 is TGTGCCAGCAGCCCTCTTTCCTATAATTCGCCC. It is translated as CASSPLSYNSP. In full, the CDR3 is CASSPLSYNSPLYF.

A few counts support this clone. Genes and germline are mouse. The read comes to an end 4 residues before the CDR3 does, leaving the germline J gene to fill in the end. V usage is TRBV13-1 and J usage is TRBJ2-2; possibly TRBD1 for D (8 bases). V was pared by 0 bases and J by 4 bases, with 10 bases between. This CDR3 spans 15 amino acids. Germline V gene data show CDR1 as NSHNY and CDR2 as SYGAGN. CDR3 bases read: TGTGCCAGCAGTGATGACAGGGGGGGCACCGGG. Its translation is CASSDDRGGTG. The whole CDR3 protein reads CASSDDRGGTGQLYF.

This clone occurred many times. Each gene name is a mouse one. The DNA ends 4 residues before the CDR3 does, and the rest of the CDR3 is filled in from the germline J gene. The chain joins TRBV13-1 to TRBJ1-2; maybe TRBD1 (6 bases). The V end lost 1 base, the J end lost 4 bases, and 14 bases lay between the germline ends. The CDR3 consists of 15 residues. Per germline, CDR1 NSHNY and CDR2 SYGAGN. CDR3 amino acids: CASSDTGRRGSDYTF. The sequenced CDR3 bases are TGTGCCAGCAGTGATACAGGGAGGAGAGGCTCC.

With respect to this clone: These gene names are mouse names. The sequenced fragment ends 4 residues before the CDR3 boundary, so the rest is inferred from the germline J gene. Other DNA sequences in the same sample also yield this CDR3. The chain has TRBV13-2 and TRBJ2-3; TRBD2 might be the D (7 bases). CDR1 and CDR2 from the germline V gene are NNHNN and SYGAGS (reference sequence). The CDR3 length is 15 residues. Between the trimmed V and J ends, which lost 3 bases and 0 bases, there was a span of 11 bases. The CDR3 here is CASGGLGASAETLYF. The CDR3 DNA, read in part, is TGTGCCAGCGGTGGGCTGGGGGCTAGTGCAGAA.

This clone was seen a handful of times. Gene names are the mouse ones. The read ends 4 residues early relative to the CDR3; the germline J gene fills the gap. The gene calls are TRBV1 and TRBJ2-3; D is possibly TRBD1 (5 bases). The germline V gene has CDR1 NSQYPW and CDR2 LRSPGD (reference sequence). The CDR3 is 14 amino acids. The V gene lost 4 bases and the J gene lost 0 bases, with 8 bases spanning the gap. CDR3 in amino acids: CTCSGTYSAETLYF. The sequenced CDR3 bases are TGCACCTGCAGTGGGACATATAGTGCAGAA.

The table lists this clone with a few counts. The germline and genes are mouse ones. The CDR3 is cut off 4 residues early in the read; its end comes from the germline J gene. The rearrangement uses TRBV19 and TRBJ2-2; no reliable D call. V dropped 2 bases and J dropped 3 bases, with 8 bases sitting between them. CDR3 size: 14 residues. Germline V gene data show CDR1 as FNHDT and CDR2 as SITEND (reference sequence). The CDR3 spells CASSMEGDTGQLYF. CDR3 bases read: TGTGCCAGCAGTATGGAGGGTGACACCGGG. Combining the CDR3 with reference TRBV19 and TRBJ2-2 gives the whole variable domain GGIITQTPKFLIGQEGQKLTLKCQQNFNHDTMYWYRQDSGKGLRLIYYSITENDLQKGDLSEGYDASREKKSSFSLTVTSAQKNEMAVFLCASSMEGDTGQLYFGEGSKLTVL.

With respect to this clone: Gene labels here are mouse ones. The read finishes 4 residues shy of the CDR3 end, and the germline J gene is used to complete it. The chain couples TRBV13-3 to TRBJ2-7, with 12 bases identical to TRBD2. J gave up 3 bases and V 2 bases, and 3 bases lay outside the gene matches. Germline V gene sequence: CDR1 NNHDY, CDR2 SYVADS. This CDR3 has 15 amino acids. The sequenced CDR3 bases are TGTGCCAGCAGTGAAAGGGACTGGGGGGTCTAT. This gives the protein CASSERDWGVY. The entire CDR3 protein reads CASSERDWGVYEQYF.

This clone was recorded a few times. Gene names and germline match the mouse. Read coverage stops 4 residues before the CDR3 terminus; the germline J gene supplies the remainder. The same CDR3 also results from other DNA sequences found in this sample. The chain carries TRBV5 and TRBJ1-2, with 7 bases matching TRBD1. CDR1 LGHNA and CDR2 YNLKQL come from the germline V gene (reference sequence). J lost 4 bases, V lost 1 base, and 3 bases had no gene match. The CDR3 spans 14 residues. The covered CDR3 bases are TGTGCCAGCAGCCAAGGACAGGGTGGCTCC. This encodes CASSQGQGGS. The complete CDR3 sequence is CASSQGQGGSDYTF.

As regards this clone: The listed genes are named as in mouse. This sample includes further DNA sequences coding for the same CDR3. CDR3 protein: CASSDGDRGYNSPLYF. The CDR3 bases that were read are TGTGCCAGCAGTGACGGGGACAGGGGTTATAATTCGCCC. This chain uses TRBV13-1 with TRBJ1-6, with 10 nucleotides matching TRBD1. The read terminates 3 residues before the CDR3 end, so the remaining end is supplied by the germline J gene. TRBJ1-6 is an open reading frame, and its role is uncertain. After removal of 2 bases from V and 4 bases from J, the junction contained 3 bases not matched to a gene. Germline-derived CDR1 and CDR2 are NSHNY and SYGAGN. There are 16 residues in the CDR3.

About this clone itself: Genes and germline come from the mouse. The CDR3 is cut off 4 residues early in the read; its end comes from the germline J gene. The chain combines TRBV1 with TRBJ2-3; D unclear. Germline V lookup: CDR1 NSQYPW, CDR2 LRSPGD (reference sequence). V lost 3 bases, J lost 1 base, and 8 bases lay in between. This CDR3 has 14 amino acids. The CDR3 bases that were read are TGCACCTGCAGTGCCCCCCAGGGTGCAGAA. Its protein is CTCSAPQGAE. The CDR3 reads in full as CTCSAPQGAETLYF.

A note on this clone: Gene names and germline refer to mouse. The read ends 4 residues shy of where the CDR3 ends; the end is completed using the germline J gene. The sample carries other DNA sequences with the same CDR3. The chain is built from TRBV13-2 and TRBJ2-2; 9 bases line up with TRBD1. V was pared by 3 bases and J by 4 bases, with 1 base of the junction left unmatched. Germline CDR1 NNHNN, CDR2 SYGAGS (reference sequence). The CDR3 is 14 residues long. CDR3 sequence: CASGGQGGTGQLYF. Partial CDR3 DNA: TGTGCCAGCGGTGGACAGGGGGGCACCGGG.

The sample holds a few counts of this clone. All gene names here are mouse names. The CDR3 sequence is CASTTGGTEVFF. The CDR3 DNA, read in part, is TGTGCCAGCACGACAGGGGGCACA. The chain combines TRBV14 with TRBJ1-1, with 9 nucleotides matching TRBD1. The CDR3 goes on 4 residues after the read ends, and that part is filled in from the germline J gene. The CDR3 has 12 residues. Germline assignment: CDR1 SGHDT and CDR2 FRDEAV. V gave up 6 bases and J gave up 4 bases; unmatched junction bases: 1.

To note about this clone: Each gene name is a mouse one. With the read ending 4 residues before the CDR3 end, the germline J gene is used to fill in that end. The chain combines TRBV3 with TRBJ2-3; 9 nucleotides match TRBD1. This CDR3 spans 19 amino acids. Trimming took 3 bases from V and 2 from J; bases not matched to a gene: 15. Germline V CDR1 and CDR2: SNHLY, FYNGKV (reference sequence). CDR3 region: CASSFWDREEEDYAETLYF. Incomplete CDR3 DNA: TGTGCCAGCAGCTTTTGGGACAGGGAGGAGGAGGACTATGCAGAA.

Worth noting for this clone: Gene names denote mouse genes. The same CDR3 arises from other DNA sequences in this sample as well. The CDR3 bases that were read are TGTGCCAGCAGCCCTACAGGGGGCTCCTAT. Its translation is CASSPTGGSY. The whole CDR3 protein is CASSPTGGSYEQYF. The V call is TRBV5, the J call TRBJ2-7, with 8 bases identical to TRBD1. The sequence runs out 4 residues before the end of the CDR3; the remainder is reconstructed from the germline J gene. V dropped 4 bases and J dropped 0; count of bases not matched to a gene: 2. Germline CDR1 reads LGHNA; CDR2 reads YNLKQL (reference sequence). The CDR3 length is 14 residues.

This clone has a count of ten or more. Each gene name is a mouse one. The read ends 4 residues before the CDR3 terminus; that terminus is restored from the germline J gene. Additional DNA sequences in this sample encode the identical CDR3. V and J are TRBV19 and TRBJ2-4; D gene ambiguous. The V and J ends lost 2 bases and 0 bases respectively, with 4 bases between them. CDR1 and CDR2 from the germline V gene are FNHDT and SITEND (reference sequence). CDR3 length: 13 residues. The CDR3 loop reads CASSMGSQNTLYF. The covered CDR3 bases are TGTGCCAGCAGTATGGGTAGTCAAAAC.

Points on this clone: The genes and germline here are from mouse. The CDR3 goes on 3 residues after the read ends, and that part is filled in from the germline J gene. The V and J genes are TRBV5 and TRBJ1-6; D is possibly TRBD1 (6 bases). TRBJ1-6 belongs to the ORF category, with a function that is uncertain. The V end lost 4 bases, the J end lost 6 bases, and 10 bases lay between the germline ends. Germline CDR1 reads LGHNA; CDR2 reads YNLKQL (reference sequence). This CDR3 region has 14 residues. The part of the CDR3 DNA that was read is TGTGCCAGCAGCCCGGGACACCTTAATTCGCCC. Its protein is CASSPGHLNSP. From start to end, the CDR3 is CASSPGHLNSPLYF.

Concerning this clone: The gene names here belong to mouse. Coverage ceases 4 residues before the CDR3 finishes, and the germline J gene fills in the end. The V and J genes are TRBV1 and TRBJ2-3, with unresolved D. The CDR3 covers 15 residues. Per germline, CDR1 NSQYPW and CDR2 LRSPGD (reference sequence). Trimming took 0 bases from V and 0 from J, leaving 7 bases between them. The DNA read from the CDR3 is TGCACCTGCAGTGCAGATGCCAGTAGTGCAGAA. The encoded protein is CTCSADASSAE. The whole CDR3 sequence is CTCSADASSAETLYF.

Note on this clone: The gene names here belong to mouse. Read coverage stops 3 residues before the CDR3 terminus; the germline J gene supplies the remainder. The sample has other DNA sequences that encode this CDR3 too. V gene TRBV19 combines with J gene TRBJ1-6; the match to TRBD1 covers 7 bases. TRBJ1-6 is an open reading frame whose function is uncertain. The V and J ends lost 6 bases and 0 bases, in that order; junction bases with no gene match: 3. The CDR3 has 15 amino acids. Germline V gene lookup returns CDR1 FNHDT and CDR2 SITEND (reference sequence). The CDR3 bases that were read are TGTGCCAGCACCCGGGACAGTTCCTATAATTCGCCC. Translation: CASTRDSSYNSP. The full CDR3 protein reads CASTRDSSYNSPLYF.

This clone was observed a few times. Gene and germline names: mouse. The DNA ends 4 residues before the CDR3 does, and the rest of the CDR3 is filled in from the germline J gene. Other DNA sequences within the sample encode an identical CDR3. V is TRBV31 and J is TRBJ2-1; TRBD2 matches at 10 bases. CDR1 is GKSSPN, CDR2 SITVG, per germline. Unmatched junction bases numbered 0, after V lost 1 base and J lost 0 bases. There are 15 residues in the CDR3. The sequenced part of the CDR3 DNA is TGTGCCTGGAGTCGGACTGGGGGTAACTATGCT. Translating it yields CAWSRTGGNYA. The whole CDR3 region reads CAWSRTGGNYAEQFF.